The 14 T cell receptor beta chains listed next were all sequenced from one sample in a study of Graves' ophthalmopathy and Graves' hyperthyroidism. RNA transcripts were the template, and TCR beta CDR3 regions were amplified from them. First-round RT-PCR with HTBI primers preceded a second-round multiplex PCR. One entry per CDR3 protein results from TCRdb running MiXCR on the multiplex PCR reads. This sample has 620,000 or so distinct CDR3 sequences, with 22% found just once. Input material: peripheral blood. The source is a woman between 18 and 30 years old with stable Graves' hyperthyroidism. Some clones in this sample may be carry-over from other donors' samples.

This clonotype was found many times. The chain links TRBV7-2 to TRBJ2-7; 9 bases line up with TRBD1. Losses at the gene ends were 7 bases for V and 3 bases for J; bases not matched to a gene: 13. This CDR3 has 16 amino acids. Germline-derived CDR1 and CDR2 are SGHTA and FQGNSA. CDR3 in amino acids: CASTFMTGQGVYEQYF. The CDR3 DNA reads TGTGCCAGCACCTTCATGACGGGACAGGGAGTCTACGAGCAGTACTTC.

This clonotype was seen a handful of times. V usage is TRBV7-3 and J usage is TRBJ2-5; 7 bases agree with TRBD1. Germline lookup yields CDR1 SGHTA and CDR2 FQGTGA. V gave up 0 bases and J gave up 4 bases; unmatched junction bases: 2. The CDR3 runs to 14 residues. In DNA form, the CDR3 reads TGTGCCAGCAGCTTAACGAACAGGGGAGAGACCCAGTACTTC. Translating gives CASSLTNRGETQYF.

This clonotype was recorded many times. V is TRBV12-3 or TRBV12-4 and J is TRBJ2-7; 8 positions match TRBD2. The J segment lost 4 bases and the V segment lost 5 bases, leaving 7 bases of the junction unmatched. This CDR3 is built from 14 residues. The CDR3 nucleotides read TGTGCCAGCAGTCTACGGGGGGGGGTGTACGAGCAGTACTTC. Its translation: CASSLRGGVYEQYF.

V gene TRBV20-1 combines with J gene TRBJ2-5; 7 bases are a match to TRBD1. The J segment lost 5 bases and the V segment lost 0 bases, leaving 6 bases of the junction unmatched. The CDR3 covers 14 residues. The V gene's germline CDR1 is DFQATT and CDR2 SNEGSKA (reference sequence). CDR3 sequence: CSAREARGRETQYF. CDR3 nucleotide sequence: TGCAGTGCTAGAGAGGCGAGGGGGCGGGAGACCCAGTACTTC.

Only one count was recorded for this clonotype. CDR3 region: CASSVGGLTGTSGANVLTF. CDR3 coding DNA: TGTGCCAGCAGTGTTGGGGGTTTGACAGGGACCTCTGGGGCCAACGTCCTGACTTTC. This chain joins TRBV6-1 and TRBJ2-6; 7 positions match TRBD1. Trimming at V came to 4 bases and at J to 0 bases, leaving 12 bases not matched to a gene. Per the germline V gene, CDR1 is MNHNS and CDR2 is SASEGT. CDR3 size: 19 residues.

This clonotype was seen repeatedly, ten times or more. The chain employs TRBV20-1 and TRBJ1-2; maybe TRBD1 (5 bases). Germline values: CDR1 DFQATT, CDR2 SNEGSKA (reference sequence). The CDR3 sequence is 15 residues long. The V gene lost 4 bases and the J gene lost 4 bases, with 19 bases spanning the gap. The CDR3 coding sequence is TGCAGTGCTACACCTTTAGGGGAGGGCGGCTATGGCTACACCTTC. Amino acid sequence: CSATPLGEGGYGYTF.

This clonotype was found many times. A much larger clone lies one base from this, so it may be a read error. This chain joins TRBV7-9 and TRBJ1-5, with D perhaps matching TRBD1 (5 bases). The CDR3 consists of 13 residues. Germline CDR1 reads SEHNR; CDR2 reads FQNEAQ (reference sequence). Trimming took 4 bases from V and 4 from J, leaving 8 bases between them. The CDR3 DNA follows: TGTGCCAGCAGCTCAGGGTGGAATCAGCCCCAGCATTTT. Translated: CASSSGWNQPQHF.

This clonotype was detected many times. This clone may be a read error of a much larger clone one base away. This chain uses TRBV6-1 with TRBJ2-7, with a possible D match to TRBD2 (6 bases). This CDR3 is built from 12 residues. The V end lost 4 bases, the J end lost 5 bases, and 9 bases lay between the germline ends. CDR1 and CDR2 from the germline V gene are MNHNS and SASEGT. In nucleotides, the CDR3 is TGTGCCAGCAGTGGGGGGGTCCACGAGCAGTACTTC. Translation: CASSGGVHEQYF.

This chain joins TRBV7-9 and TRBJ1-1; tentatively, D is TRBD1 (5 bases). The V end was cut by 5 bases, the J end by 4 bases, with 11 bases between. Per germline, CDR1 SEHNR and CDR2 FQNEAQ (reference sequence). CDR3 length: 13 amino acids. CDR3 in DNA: TGTGCCAGCAGCACGGGACGTACCACTGAAGCTTTCTTT. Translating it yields CASSTGRTTEAFF.

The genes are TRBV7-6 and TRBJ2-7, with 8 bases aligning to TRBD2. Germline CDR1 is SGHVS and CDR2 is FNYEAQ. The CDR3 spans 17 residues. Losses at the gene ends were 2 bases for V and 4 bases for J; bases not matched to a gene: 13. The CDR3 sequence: CASSLPSRAGVVYEQYF. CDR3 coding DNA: TGTGCCAGCAGCTTACCCTCCCGAGCGGGAGTCGTTTACGAGCAGTACTTC.

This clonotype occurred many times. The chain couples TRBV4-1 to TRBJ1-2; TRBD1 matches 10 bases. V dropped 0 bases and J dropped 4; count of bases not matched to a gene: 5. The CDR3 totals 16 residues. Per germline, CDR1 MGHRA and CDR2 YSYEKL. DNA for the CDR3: TGCGCCAGCAGCCAAGATCGACAGGGGGCCGGCTATGGCTACACCTTC. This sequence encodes CASSQDRQGAGYGYTF.

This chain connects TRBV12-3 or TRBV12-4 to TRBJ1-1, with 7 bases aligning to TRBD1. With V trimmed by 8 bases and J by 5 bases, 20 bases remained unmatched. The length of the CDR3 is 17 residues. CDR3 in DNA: TGTGCCAGCGGCGAGAATAGGGGGCGCAGGGGAGAAACTGAAGCTTTCTTT. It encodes CASGENRGRRGETEAFF.

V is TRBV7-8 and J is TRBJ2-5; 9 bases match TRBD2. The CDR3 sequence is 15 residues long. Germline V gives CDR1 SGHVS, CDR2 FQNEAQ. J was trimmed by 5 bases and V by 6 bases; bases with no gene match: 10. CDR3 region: CASSPRLAGWETQYF. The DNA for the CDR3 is TGTGCCAGCAGTCCCCGGCTAGCGGGGTGGGAGACCCAGTACTTC.

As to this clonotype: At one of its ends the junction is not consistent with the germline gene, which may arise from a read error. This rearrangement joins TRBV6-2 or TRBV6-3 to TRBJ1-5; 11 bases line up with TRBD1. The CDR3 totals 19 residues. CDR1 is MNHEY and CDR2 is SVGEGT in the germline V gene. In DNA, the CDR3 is TGTGCCAGCAGTCCCCGGGGACAGGGGGTGTGGGGTAGCAATCAGCCCCATCATTTT. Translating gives CASSPRGQGVWGSNQPHHF.